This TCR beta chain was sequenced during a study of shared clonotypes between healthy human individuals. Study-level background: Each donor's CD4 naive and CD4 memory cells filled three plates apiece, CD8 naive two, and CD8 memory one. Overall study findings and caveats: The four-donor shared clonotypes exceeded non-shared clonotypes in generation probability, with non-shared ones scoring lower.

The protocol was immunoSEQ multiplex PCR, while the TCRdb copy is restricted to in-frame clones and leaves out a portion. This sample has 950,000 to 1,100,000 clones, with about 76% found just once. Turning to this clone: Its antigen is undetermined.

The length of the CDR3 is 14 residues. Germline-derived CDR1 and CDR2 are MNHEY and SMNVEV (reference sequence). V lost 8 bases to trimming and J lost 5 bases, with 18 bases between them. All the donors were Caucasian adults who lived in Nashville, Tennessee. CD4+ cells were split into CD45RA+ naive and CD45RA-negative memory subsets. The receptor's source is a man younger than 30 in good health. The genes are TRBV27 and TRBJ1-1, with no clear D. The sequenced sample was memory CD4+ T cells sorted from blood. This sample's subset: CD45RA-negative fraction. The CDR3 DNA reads TGTGCCAGCCTCAACGGTCAAGTGGAGACTGAAGCTTTCTTT. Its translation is CASLNGQVETEAFF.